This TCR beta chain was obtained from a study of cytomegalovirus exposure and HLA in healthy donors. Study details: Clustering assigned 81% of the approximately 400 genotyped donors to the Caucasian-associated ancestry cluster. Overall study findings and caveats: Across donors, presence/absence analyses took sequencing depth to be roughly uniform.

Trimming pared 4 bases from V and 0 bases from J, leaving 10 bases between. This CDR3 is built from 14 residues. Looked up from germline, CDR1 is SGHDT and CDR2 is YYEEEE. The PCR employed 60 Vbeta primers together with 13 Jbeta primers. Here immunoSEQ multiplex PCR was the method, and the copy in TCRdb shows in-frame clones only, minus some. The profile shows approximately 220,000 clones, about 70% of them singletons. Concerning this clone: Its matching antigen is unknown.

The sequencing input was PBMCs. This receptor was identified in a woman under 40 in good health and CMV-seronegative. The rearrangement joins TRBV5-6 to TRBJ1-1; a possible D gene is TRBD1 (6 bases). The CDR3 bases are TGTGCCAGCAGCCCGGGACATATGAACACTGAAGCTTTCTTT. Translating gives CASSPGHMNTEAFF.